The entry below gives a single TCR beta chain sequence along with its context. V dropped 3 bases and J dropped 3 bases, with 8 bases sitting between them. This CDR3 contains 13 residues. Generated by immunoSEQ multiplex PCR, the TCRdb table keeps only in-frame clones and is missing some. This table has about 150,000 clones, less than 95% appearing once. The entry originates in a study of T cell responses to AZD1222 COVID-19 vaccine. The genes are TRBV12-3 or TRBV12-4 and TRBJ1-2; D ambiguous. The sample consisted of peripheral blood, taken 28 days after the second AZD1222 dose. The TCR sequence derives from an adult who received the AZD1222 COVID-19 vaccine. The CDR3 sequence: CASSLGLDYGYTF. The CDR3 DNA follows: TGTGCCAGCAGTTTGGGCCTGGACTATGGCTACACCTTC.